These 8 T cell receptor beta chains came from one sample sequenced in a study of blood T cells in healthy people across ages. Primers used in a second PCR of roughly 7 to 11 cycles were a sample-barcoded 5' primer and a J-beta primer mix. Via MiXCR, TCRdb re-called the 5' RACE reads, giving one row per CDR3 protein. The table includes over 600,000 distinct CDR3 sequences, around two fifths detected once. Specimen: blood. All receptors derive from a man older than 75 in good health.

The rearrangement links TRBV7-9 to TRBJ2-5; no clear D gene. The V and J ends lost 1 base and 2 bases respectively, with 11 bases between them. CDR1 and CDR2 from the germline V gene are SEHNR and FQNEAQ (reference sequence). The CDR3 consists of 15 residues. CDR3 sequence reads: CASSLEVLGQETQYF. Here the CDR3 DNA reads TGTGCCAGCAGCTTAGAAGTCCTGGGTCAAGAGACCCAGTACTTC.

This clonotype was observed many times. The chain carries TRBV6-1 and TRBJ2-6; tentative D call: TRBD1 (6 bases). The V gene lost 0 bases and the J gene lost 3 bases, with 15 bases spanning the gap. The CDR3 is 18 amino acids. Germline V CDR1 and CDR2: MNHNS, SASEGT. The CDR3 DNA is TGTGCCAGCAGTGAAGCAAAAACCAGGGGAAGTGGGGCCAACGTCCTGACTTTC. It encodes CASSEAKTRGSGANVLTF.

The chain carries TRBV18 and TRBJ1-4; D gene uncertain. The CDR3 is made up of 14 amino acids. V lost 0 bases, J lost 8 bases, and 10 bases lay in between. The germline V gene encodes CDR1 KGHSH and CDR2 LQKENI. In nucleotides, the CDR3 is TGTGCCAGCTCACCACCGAGTCAATACGAAAAACTGTTTTTT. Residues: CASSPPSQYEKLFF.

Ten or more counts support this clonotype. The chain couples TRBV29-1 to TRBJ2-4, with 7 bases aligning to TRBD2. Trimming at V came to 6 bases and at J to 6 bases, leaving 8 bases not matched to a gene. The CDR3 spans 13 residues. CDR1 SQVTM and CDR2 ANQGSEA come from the germline V gene. CDR3 amino acids: CSVRLAVLNIQYF. The DNA of the CDR3 is TGCAGCGTCAGACTAGCAGTACTAAACATTCAGTACTTC.

The chain has TRBV12-3 or TRBV12-4 and TRBJ2-5, with D possibly being TRBD2 (6 bases). V lost 4 bases, J lost 2 bases, and 14 bases lay in between. The CDR3 extends over 15 amino acids. The CDR3 DNA is TGTGCCAGCAGTTCATGGAAGGAGGGGCAAGAGACCCAGTACTTC. It encodes CASSSWKEGQETQYF.

This clonotype was seen only a few times. The chain employs TRBV2 and TRBJ2-5; possibly TRBD2 for D (5 bases). Germline V gene data show CDR1 as SNHLY and CDR2 as FYNNEI. The CDR3 contains 15 residues. With 6 bases removed from V and 5 bases from J, the gap between germline ends came to 19 bases. The CDR3 is CASSWYGLDSETQYF. The CDR3, as DNA: TGTGCCAGCAGCTGGTACGGGCTGGACTCGGAGACCCAGTACTTC.

This clonotype occurred once. The chain is built from TRBV6-1 and TRBJ1-2; D ambiguous. Trimming removed 3 bases at V and 1 base at J, with 12 bases between. The CDR3 length is 15 residues. Germline CDR1 MNHNS, CDR2 SASEGT. The DNA of the CDR3 is TGTGCCAGCAGTGAGATGGTAGCCGGTAACTATGGCTACACCTTC. Translating gives CASSEMVAGNYGYTF.

This clonotype was seen more than once but under ten times. This chain links TRBV20-1 with TRBJ2-1; D unresolved. The V end lost 6 bases, the J end lost 0 bases, and 15 bases lay between the germline ends. The germline V gene has CDR1 DFQATT and CDR2 SNEGSKA (reference sequence). The CDR3 sequence is 15 residues long. In DNA form, the CDR3 reads TGCAGTGCCACAGACCCGAGGAGCTCCTACAATGAGCAGTTCTTC. Residues: CSATDPRSSYNEQFF.